Below, 19 T cell receptor beta chains from the same sample are listed, as sequenced in a study of T cells after yellow fever vaccination. MiXCR was run by TCRdb on the 5' RACE reads, yielding one entry per CDR3 protein. Of about 510,000 distinct CDR3 sequences listed, just over 20% are singletons. The material sequenced was PBMCs, taken approximately 20 days after the first yellow fever vaccination. The receptors originated from a man aged 18 to 30 who received the YFV17D yellow fever vaccine.

A few counts support this clonotype. The chain combines TRBV29-1 with TRBJ1-1; 7 positions match TRBD1. CDR3 length: 13 residues. The V gene end was trimmed by 6 bases and the J gene end by 3 bases; junction bases not matched to a gene: 7. The germline gives CDR1 SQVTM, CDR2 ANQGSEA. In DNA form, the CDR3 reads TGCAGCGTCCCGGGACAGTTCCACACTGAAGCTTTCTTT. It encodes CSVPGQFHTEAFF.

The chain carries TRBV7-8 and TRBJ1-5, with D maybe TRBD1 (6 bases). Germline CDR1 reads SGHVS; CDR2 reads FQNEAQ. The CDR3 contains 15 residues. V dropped 5 bases and J dropped 3 bases, with 14 bases sitting between them. DNA of the CDR3: TGTGCCAGCAGCGCCAGGGGTTTCCACAATCAGCCCCAGCATTTT. Protein: CASSARGFHNQPQHF.

This clonotype was observed a handful of times. V gene TRBV5-6 combines with J gene TRBJ2-5, with 14 positions matching TRBD2. Losses at the gene ends were 3 bases for V and 2 bases for J; bases not matched to a gene: 3. The CDR3 contains 16 residues. Germline V gene lookup returns CDR1 SGHDT and CDR2 YYEEEE. The CDR3 spells CASSWGLAGVQETQYF. CDR3 nucleotide sequence: TGTGCCAGCAGCTGGGGACTAGCGGGAGTTCAAGAGACCCAGTACTTC.

This chain links TRBV27 with TRBJ2-1, with D possibly matching TRBD2 (6 bases). V was trimmed by 5 bases and J by 5 bases, leaving 16 bases between them. Looked up from germline, CDR1 is MNHEY and CDR2 is SMNVEV (reference sequence). This CDR3 comprises 15 residues. CDR3 loop: CASSAYRDFHNEQFF. The DNA for the CDR3 is TGTGCCAGCAGTGCCTACCGGGACTTTCACAATGAGCAGTTCTTC.

In this sample, this clonotype turned up a few times. The V call is TRBV7-9, the J call TRBJ1-5; 11 nucleotides line up with TRBD1. The ends lost 8 bases at V and 3 bases at J; junction bases unmatched: 9. Germline V lookup: CDR1 SEHNR, CDR2 FQNEAQ (reference sequence). This CDR3 has 16 amino acids. DNA of the CDR3: TGTGCCAGCGGACTATGGACAGGGGGCCCCAATCAGCCCCAGCATTTT. Its translation: CASGLWTGGPNQPQHF.

This sequence joins TRBV7-8 and TRBJ1-6; tentative D call: TRBD1 (6 bases). Germline CDR1 is SGHVS and CDR2 is FQNEAQ. CDR3 length equals 14 residues. V lost 4 bases, J lost 7 bases, and 11 bases lay in between. This CDR3 is CASSSRTENSPLHF. Written as DNA, the CDR3 is TGTGCCAGCAGCTCGAGGACAGAAAATTCACCCCTCCACTTT.

This chain joins TRBV30 and TRBJ1-1; D gene unclear. Germline assignment: CDR1 GTSNPN and CDR2 SVGIG (reference sequence). The V end was cut by 0 bases, the J end by 3 bases, with 14 bases between. The length of the CDR3 is 15 residues. The CDR3 sequence: CAWSVKGRDDTEAFF. CDR3 in DNA: TGTGCCTGGAGTGTAAAGGGTCGTGACGACACTGAAGCTTTCTTT.

This clonotype occurred many times. CDR3 residues: CASSLARNEQFF. DNA of the CDR3: TGTGCCAGCAGCTTAGCCCGGAATGAGCAGTTCTTC. The V call is TRBV11-2, the J call TRBJ2-1; D unclear. V was clipped by 1 base and J by 7 bases, with 5 bases between them. Germline V gene lookup returns CDR1 SGHAT and CDR2 FQNNGV. This CDR3 region has 12 residues. Looking up the rest from reference TRBV11-2 and TRBJ2-1 gives the full variable domain: EAGVAQSPRYKIIEKRQSVAFWCNPISGHATLYWYQQILGQGPKLLIQFQNNGVVDDSQLPKDRFSAERLKGVDSTLKIQPAKLEDSAVYLCASSLARNEQFFGPGTRLTVL.

V usage is TRBV6-1 and J usage is TRBJ2-5; 12 positions agree with TRBD2. With V trimmed by 5 bases and J by 4 bases, 5 bases remained unmatched. Germline V gene data show CDR1 as MNHNS and CDR2 as SASEGT. The CDR3 totals 15 residues. The CDR3 region has the DNA TGTGCCAGCAGTCAGGGACTAGCGGGTACAGAGACCCAGTACTTC. As protein: CASSQGLAGTETQYF.

The chain has TRBV6-4 and TRBJ2-7; TRBD1 or TRBD2 may be the D gene (7 bases each). The V gene's germline CDR1 is MRHNA and CDR2 SNTAGT. The CDR3 is 12 residues long. With 8 bases removed from V and 2 bases from J, the gap between germline ends came to 10 bases. Here the CDR3 reads CASGRGPYEQYV. As DNA, the CDR3 is TGTGCCAGCGGGAGGGGGCCCTACGAGCAGTACGTC.

This chain uses TRBV12-3 or TRBV12-4 with TRBJ1-2; possibly TRBD1 for D (6 bases). The V end was cut by 5 bases, the J end by 9 bases, with 16 bases between. The CDR3 spans 13 residues. The CDR3 region is CASSPRGGLSYTF. In DNA form, the CDR3 reads TGTGCCAGCAGTCCAAGGGGGGGCTTGAGCTACACCTTC.

This clonotype was counted only a few times. CDR3 sequence: CAWTGGGETQYF. The CDR3 nucleotides are TGTGCCTGGACTGGGGGAGGAGAGACCCAGTACTTC. V gene TRBV30 combines with J gene TRBJ2-5, with a tentative D call TRBD2 (6 bases). Germline assignment: CDR1 GTSNPN and CDR2 SVGIG (reference sequence). The CDR3 loop spans 12 amino acids. With 4 bases removed from V and 4 bases from J, the gap between germline ends came to 10 bases.

This clonotype was seen a handful of times. The rearrangement joins TRBV28 to TRBJ2-7; 8 bases match TRBD1. V lost 6 bases, J lost 0 bases, and 7 bases stayed unmatched. CDR3 length: 15 residues. CDR1 is MDHEN, CDR2 SYDVKM, per germline. The CDR3 DNA reads TGTGCCAGCAGAGCCGGGACAGGCTACTCCTACGAGCAGTACGTC. It encodes CASRAGTGYSYEQYV.

This clonotype was counted between two and nine times. The rearrangement joins TRBV28 to TRBJ1-2; a weak D match, TRBD1 (5 bases). CDR3 size: 14 residues. Germline V gene lookup returns CDR1 MDHEN and CDR2 SYDVKM. Deletions cut 2 bases from V and 4 bases from J, with 11 bases between. CDR3 loop: CASSLGAETYGYTF. Written as DNA, the CDR3 is TGTGCCAGCAGTTTAGGGGCGGAGACCTATGGCTACACCTTC.

This clonotype was recorded a few times. This chain connects TRBV9 to TRBJ2-3; the D is unclear. Trimming cost V 4 bases and J 5 bases, with 14 bases left between them. Germline values: CDR1 SGDLS, CDR2 YYNGEE. This CDR3 is 14 amino acids long. The CDR3 sequence is CASSPSPGEDTQYF. In DNA, the CDR3 is TGTGCCAGCAGCCCCTCCCCGGGTGAAGATACGCAGTATTTT.

The rearrangement uses TRBV28 and TRBJ1-1, with D possibly matching TRBD1 (5 bases). CDR3 size: 13 residues. Germline CDR1 is MDHEN and CDR2 is SYDVKM. V was cut by 7 bases and J by 2 bases, with 11 bases left in between. Here the CDR3 DNA reads TGTGCCAGCACGCAGGGCTTTAACACTGAAGCTTTCTTT. It translates to CASTQGFNTEAFF.

This clonotype was picked up a small number of times. The chain has TRBV7-8 and TRBJ1-1; D uncertain. Trimming shortened V by 5 bases and J by 0 bases, and 13 bases separated the two germline ends. Germline V gene lookup returns CDR1 SGHVS and CDR2 FQNEAQ. The length of the CDR3 is 15 residues. CDR3: CASSPFPEVNTEAFF. The DNA for the CDR3 is TGTGCCAGCAGCCCATTCCCTGAGGTGAACACTGAAGCTTTCTTT.

This clonotype was seen a handful of times. The chain employs TRBV7-2 and TRBJ1-6, with D unresolved. CDR3 length: 15 residues. CDR1 and CDR2 from the germline V gene are SGHTA and FQGNSA. V was clipped by 6 bases and J by 6 bases, with 15 bases between them. In DNA, the CDR3 is TGTGCCAGCAGTCAAACACGGGCCTCTAATTCACCCCTCCACTTT. Encoded protein: CASSQTRASNSPLHF.

The chain uses TRBV18 and TRBJ2-1; no clear D. The CDR3 runs to 12 residues. Looked up from germline, CDR1 is KGHSH and CDR2 is LQKENI. Trimming took off 6 bases at V and 9 bases at J, with 12 bases between the two ends. The CDR3 coding sequence is TGTGCCAGCTCGTTCCGGAACTCTGAGCAGTTCTTC. It is translated as CASSFRNSEQFF.